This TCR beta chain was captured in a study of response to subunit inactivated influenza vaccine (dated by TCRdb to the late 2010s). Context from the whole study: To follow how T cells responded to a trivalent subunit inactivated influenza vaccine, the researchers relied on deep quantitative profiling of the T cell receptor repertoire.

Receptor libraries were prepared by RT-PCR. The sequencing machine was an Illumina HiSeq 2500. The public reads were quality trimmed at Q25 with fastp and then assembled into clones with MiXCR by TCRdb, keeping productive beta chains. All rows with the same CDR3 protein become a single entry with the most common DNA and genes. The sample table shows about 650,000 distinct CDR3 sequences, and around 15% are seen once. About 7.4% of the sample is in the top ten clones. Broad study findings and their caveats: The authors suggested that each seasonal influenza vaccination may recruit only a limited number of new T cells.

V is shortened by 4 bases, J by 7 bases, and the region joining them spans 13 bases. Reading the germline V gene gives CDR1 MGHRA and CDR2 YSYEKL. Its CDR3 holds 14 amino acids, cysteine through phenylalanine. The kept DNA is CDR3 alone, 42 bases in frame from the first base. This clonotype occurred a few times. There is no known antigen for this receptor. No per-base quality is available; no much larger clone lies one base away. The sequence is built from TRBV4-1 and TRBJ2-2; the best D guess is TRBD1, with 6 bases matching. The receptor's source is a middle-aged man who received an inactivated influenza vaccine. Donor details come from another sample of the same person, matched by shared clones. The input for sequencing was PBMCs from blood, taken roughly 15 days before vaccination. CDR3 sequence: CASSPHYRDGELFF. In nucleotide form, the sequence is TGCGCCAGCAGCCCCCATTACAGGGACGGGGAGCTGTTTTTT.